The rows below give T cell receptor beta chains drawn from one sample of a study of T cell clones after liver transplantation. Measured with immunoSEQ multiplex PCR; TCRdb has only the in-frame clones, and not every one. The top ten hold about 0.89% of the sample, which has roughly 97,000 clones, 82% seen once. This sample comprised CD4+ T cells from blood, obtained before liver transplant. The receptors here all came from a human donor who received a liver transplant. Each CDR3 is given with its conserved first and last residue. D genes are given only for firm matches. Where a row states a size, it is once, few, many or the class of an expanded clone; other rows omit it.

j_gene	v_gene	len	d_gene	abundance	CDR3aa	CDR3nt
TRBJ2-7	TRBV5-1	14	TRBD1	.	CASSLGDRVYEQYF	TGCGCCAGCAGCTTGGGGGACAGGGTATACGAGCAGTACTTC
TRBJ1-4	TRBV18	15	.	once	CASSPSRDRTEKLFF	TGTGCCAGCTCACCTTCCCGGGACCGGACTGAAAAACTGTTTTTT
TRBJ1-3	TRBV27	15	.	.	CASSGTGYSGNTIYF	TGTGCCAGCAGTGGGACCGGATACTCTGGAAACACCATATATTTT
TRBJ1-5	TRBV28	16	.	once	CASSLLPRRGNQPQHF	TGTGCCAGCAGTTTACTCCCAAGAAGGGGCAATCAGCCCCAGCATTTT
TRBJ2-7	TRBV27	16	TRBD2	.	CASSFTGTSASYEQYF	TGTGCCAGCAGTTTCACCGGGACTAGCGCCTCCTACGAGCAGTACTTC
TRBJ2-7	TRBV2	16	TRBD2	.	CASSRGLAGDLGEQYF	TGTGCCAGCAGTCGGGGACTAGCGGGAGACTTGGGCGAGCAGTACTTC
TRBJ1-5	TRBV19	14	.	.	CASSLYLTNQPQHF	TGTGCCAGTAGTCTTTACCTTACCAATCAGCCCCAGCATTTT
TRBJ2-2	TRBV28	12	.	.	CASNSPPGELFF	TGTGCCAGCAACTCTCCCCCCGGGGAGCTGTTTTTT
TRBJ1-1	TRBV5-1	14	.	.	CASSTDSMNTEAFF	TGCGCCAGCAGCACCGACAGCATGAACACTGAAGCTTTCTTT
TRBJ1-4	TRBV18	16	TRBD1	.	CASSPNRQGTNEKLFF	TGTGCCAGCTCACCGAACCGACAGGGGACTAATGAAAAACTGTTTTTT
TRBJ2-1	TRBV5-1	17	TRBD1	.	CASSFTAGTVNYNEQFF	TGCGCCAGCAGCTTTACAGCCGGGACAGTTAACTACAATGAGCAGTTCTTC
TRBJ2-1	TRBV28	13	TRBD2	.	CASSLLADNEQFF	TGTGCCAGCAGTTTACTAGCGGACAATGAGCAGTTCTTC
TRBJ1-1	TRBV11-1	13	.	.	CASSLDLRGEAFF	TGTGCCAGCAGCTTAGATCTCAGGGGTGAAGCTTTCTTT